This T cell receptor (beta chain) was recovered during a study of blood T cells in healthy people across ages. Study summary: Template switching retrieved approximately one barcoded beta molecule for each two T cells. The study, taken as a whole, reports: CMV status of donors was unknown, possibly confounding expanded clonotype changes.

There are many counts of this clonotype. Its target is not known. A second PCR, run for roughly 7 to 12 cycles, used a sample-barcoded 5' primer plus a J-beta primer mix. Each cDNA molecule carried a tag from a template-switch adaptor that contained 12 random nucleotides. TCRdb fed the 5' RACE reads into MiXCR, producing one record per CDR3 protein. The sample has 910,000 or so distinct CDR3 sequences, roughly half seen once; the top ten hold about 20%. The CDR3 runs to 14 residues. Germline V lookup: CDR1 PRHDT, CDR2 FYEKMQ (reference sequence). The germline V and J ends were trimmed by 5 bases and 7 bases, with 18 bases remaining between them.

The origin of this receptor is a woman in her fifties or sixties in good health. The sample comprised blood. The chain joins TRBV13 to TRBJ2-7; D ambiguous. CDR3 sequence reads: CASSTLFTQGEQYF. In DNA form, the CDR3 reads TGTGCCAGCAGCACGCTGTTCACCCAAGGGGAGCAGTACTTC. The full variable domain, completed using reference TRBV13 and TRBJ2-7, is AAGVIQSPRHLIKEKRETATLKCYPIPRHDTVYWYQQGPGQDPQFLISFYEKMQSDKGSIPDRFSAQQFSDYHSELNMSSLELGDSALYFCASSTLFTQGEQYFGPGTRLTVT.